These 24 T cell receptor beta chains were all obtained from the same sample, sequenced in a study of vaccination and CD4 T cells after COVID-19. These receptors are not linked to any known antigen. Treatment of the sample: approximately nine-day PBMC culture with coronavirus spike peptide pools or control peptides (ViraFEST assay). With the Oncomine TCR Beta short-read assay, DNA from cultured CD4+ T cells was sequenced. TCRdb re-derived calls from the PCR reads in MiXCR, one entry per CDR3 protein. The sample yields about 20,000 distinct CDR3 sequences, 55% to 70% seen once. The source was CD4+ T cells from blood, cultured in vitro, collected after SARS-CoV-2 vaccination. These receptors originate from a human donor who had recovered from COVID-19.

This chain uses TRBV10-1 with TRBJ2-3; D call uncertain. The CDR3 covers 14 residues. Germline V gives CDR1 WNHNN, CDR2 SYGVQD (reference sequence). Trimming left V 0 bases short and J 4 bases short, with 8 bases between. CDR3 in amino acids: CASSESAYSDTQYF. CDR3 nucleotides: TGCGCCAGCAGTGAGTCCGCTTACTCAGATACGCAGTATTTT.

V usage is TRBV5-1 and J usage is TRBJ2-1; D is unresolved. This CDR3 contains 13 residues. V lost 4 bases to trimming and J lost 6 bases, with 11 bases between them. Germline V gene data show CDR1 as SGHRS and CDR2 as YFSETQ. CDR3 sequence reads: CASSPGSLNEQFF. DNA of the CDR3: TGCGCCAGCAGCCCTGGTAGTCTCAATGAGCAGTTCTTC.

The chain uses TRBV28 and TRBJ1-2, with 11 positions matching TRBD1. Germline V gene data show CDR1 as MDHEN and CDR2 as SYDVKM. CDR3 length equals 14 residues. V gave up 7 bases and J gave up 7 bases; unmatched junction bases: 8. The CDR3 is CASKEDRGPGGYTF. In DNA, the CDR3 is TGTGCCAGCAAAGAGGACAGGGGGCCCGGTGGCTACACCTTC.

CDR3 amino acids: CATSDRTSSDEQFF. The CDR3 DNA is TGTGCCACCAGTGATCGGACTAGCTCGGATGAGCAGTTCTTC. This chain links TRBV24-1 with TRBJ2-1, with TRBD2 matching 8 bases. The CDR3 totals 14 residues. V was pared by 3 bases and J by 8 bases, with 5 bases of the junction left unmatched. CDR1 and CDR2 (germline): KGHDR, SFDVKD.

This clonotype has only one observation. The chain recombines TRBV15 with TRBJ1-4; 8 bases agree with TRBD1. V lost 2 bases, J lost 4 bases, and 6 bases stayed unmatched. CDR1 and CDR2 (germline): LNHNV, YYDKDF (reference sequence). CDR3 length equals 16 residues. DNA of the CDR3: TGTGCCACCAGCAGAAACCCACAGGGGGTTAATGAAAAACTGTTTTTT. Protein sequence: CATSRNPQGVNEKLFF.

This clonotype was picked up one time. The chain employs TRBV6-1 and TRBJ1-5, with D hard to call. Germline loops: CDR1 MNHNS, CDR2 SASEGT. The CDR3 runs to 12 residues. With 8 bases removed from V and 0 bases from J, the gap between germline ends came to 5 bases. The CDR3 spells CASGYSNQPQHF. Here the CDR3 DNA reads TGTGCCAGCGGCTATAGCAATCAGCCCCAGCATTTT.

This CDR3 reads CAISDARYGETQYF. For the CDR3, the DNA is TGTGCCATCAGTGATGCCAGGTACGGGGAGACCCAGTACTTC. The V and J genes are TRBV10-3 and TRBJ2-5; the D is unclear. The length of the CDR3 is 14 residues. The germline CDR1 and CDR2 sequences are ENHRY and SYGVKD. The germline V and J ends were trimmed by 3 bases and 5 bases, with 13 bases remaining between them.

V is TRBV25-1 and J is TRBJ2-3, with 8 bases identical to TRBD1. J was trimmed by 4 bases and V by 3 bases; bases with no gene match: 6. CDR1 and CDR2 from the germline V gene are MGHDK and SYGVNS. CDR3 length: 15 residues. The CDR3, as DNA: TGTGCCAGCAGTGACCACCAGGGGGCTTCAGATACGCAGTATTTT. It specifies CASSDHQGASDTQYF.

V is TRBV7-2 and J is TRBJ2-3; 8 nucleotides align to TRBD2. The V segment lost 5 bases and the J segment 0 bases; nucleotides outside the gene matches: 4. The CDR3 spans 15 residues. CDR1 SGHTA and CDR2 FQGNSA come from the germline V gene. DNA for the CDR3: TGTGCCAGCAGCAATCTAGCGGGTAGCACAGATACGCAGTATTTT. This sequence encodes CASSNLAGSTDTQYF.

The CDR3 DNA is TGTGCCAGCAGTTACGGGGAGGCCGGCTATGGCTACACCTTC. Translating it yields CASSYGEAGYGYTF. The V and J genes are TRBV6-2 or TRBV6-3 and TRBJ1-2; D unresolved. Between the trimmed V and J ends, which lost 2 bases and 4 bases, there was a span of 11 bases. CDR1 is MNHEY and CDR2 is SVGEGT in the germline V gene. The length of the CDR3 is 14 residues.

In regard to this clonotype: One junction end disagrees with the germline gene, perhaps due to a read error. The chain's CDR3 is CAISESPYRGSGNTIYF. The CDR3 nucleotides read TGTGCCATCAGTGAGTCCCCCTACAGGGGCTCTGGAAACACCATATATTTT. This chain links TRBV6-1 with TRBJ1-3, with 7 bases identical to TRBD1. The CDR3 has 17 residues. Per germline, CDR1 MNHNS and CDR2 SASEGT.

This clonotype was recorded only once. The rearrangement uses TRBV6-2 or TRBV6-3 and TRBJ2-2, with a possible D match to TRBD2 (6 bases). Germline CDR1 reads MNHEY; CDR2 reads SVGEGT. The CDR3 extends over 11 amino acids. Trimming stripped 11 bases from V and 4 bases from J, with 8 bases between. CDR3 nucleotide sequence: TGTGCCGGTAGCGGCACCGGGGAGCTGTTTTTT. It encodes CAGSGTGELFF.

This rearrangement joins TRBV20-1 to TRBJ1-2; the D gene is possibly TRBD1 (5 bases). The germline V and J ends were trimmed by 6 bases and 0 bases, with 23 bases remaining between them. Germline assignment: CDR1 DFQATT and CDR2 SNEGSKA (reference sequence). This CDR3 has 17 amino acids. The CDR3 DNA reads as TGCAGTGCCCGGACTAGGGGAGTAGGGTTCACTAACTATGGCTACACCTTC. Translation: CSARTRGVGFTNYGYTF.

In this sample, this clonotype turned up a few times. The gene calls are TRBV5-6 and TRBJ1-5, with TRBD1 matching 8 bases. CDR1 SGHDT and CDR2 YYEEEE come from the germline V gene. V shed 0 bases, J shed 1 base, and the junction held 3 bases outside the gene matches. This CDR3 has 16 residues. The CDR3 here is CASSLGTGLSNQPQHF. In nucleotides, the CDR3 is TGTGCCAGCAGCTTGGGGACAGGGTTAAGCAATCAGCCCCAGCATTTT.

This clonotype has only a few counts. V and J are TRBV6-1 and TRBJ1-2; D may be TRBD1 (6 bases). Germline V gene data show CDR1 as MNHNS and CDR2 as SASEGT. Trimming removed 5 bases at V and 6 bases at J, with 16 bases between. The CDR3 length is 14 residues. CDR3 protein: CASSRDKKSHGYTF. The CDR3 DNA reads TGTGCCAGCAGTAGGGACAAGAAGAGCCATGGCTACACCTTC.

The table lists this clonotype with a few counts. The chain joins TRBV6-1 to TRBJ1-2, with no clear D. CDR3 length: 13 residues. Trimming removed 1 base from V and 4 bases from J, with 7 bases in between. Germline lookup yields CDR1 MNHNS and CDR2 SASEGT. The CDR3 loop reads CASSEVGFYGYTF. CDR3 sequence (DNA): TGTGCCAGCAGTGAAGTTGGTTTCTATGGCTACACCTTC.

This rearrangement joins TRBV15 to TRBJ1-4; tentatively, D is TRBD1 (5 bases). Germline V gene data show CDR1 as LNHNV and CDR2 as YYDKDF (reference sequence). Trimming shortened V by 1 base and J by 1 base, and 10 bases separated the two germline ends. The CDR3 contains 16 residues. In nucleotides, the CDR3 is TGTGCCACCAGCAGAGGGGGGGGGAGAACTAATGAAAAACTGTTTTTT. Translating it yields CATSRGGGRTNEKLFF.

The V gene is TRBV28, the J gene TRBJ1-1; D gene unclear. The ends were cut back, 4 bases at V and 4 bases at J, with 7 bases in the middle. The CDR3 length is 12 residues. CDR1 is MDHEN, CDR2 SYDVKM, per germline. CDR3 region: CASSSLPTEAFF. CDR3 coding DNA: TGTGCCAGCAGTTCTCTACCCACTGAAGCTTTCTTT.

CDR3 in DNA: TGTGCCAGCAGCTTCAAGGAGGCCAATTCACCCCTCCACTTT. This translates into CASSFKEANSPLHF. The V gene is TRBV7-9, the J gene TRBJ1-6; D ambiguous. The V and J ends lost 3 bases and 7 bases respectively, with 10 bases between them. This CDR3 comprises 14 residues. Germline loops: CDR1 SEHNR, CDR2 FQNEAQ (reference sequence). Complete variable domain (other parts from reference TRBV7-9 and TRBJ1-6): DTGVSQNPRHKITKRGQNVTFRCDPISEHNRLYWYRQTLGQGPEFLTYFQNEAQLEKSRLLSDRFSAERPKGSFSTLEIQRTEQGDSAMYLCASSFKEANSPLHFGNGTRLTVT.

The chain is built from TRBV29-1 and TRBJ2-1; no clear D. CDR1 and CDR2 from the germline V gene are SQVTM and ANQGSEA. The CDR3 sequence is 11 residues long. Trimming took off 7 bases at V and 8 bases at J, with 12 bases between the two ends. The DNA of the CDR3 is TGCAGCGGTGGGGTTGGGGATGAGCAGTTCTTC. It codes for CSGGVGDEQFF.

This clonotype was seen a handful of times. The rearrangement uses TRBV6-5 and TRBJ1-6; D unresolved. The germline V gene has CDR1 MNHEY and CDR2 SVGAGI. The CDR3 sequence is 16 residues long. Trimming took off 0 bases at V and 7 bases at J, with 13 bases between the two ends. CDR3 nucleotides: TGTGCCAGCAGTTACTCCCGACCGGAGTTGAATTCACCCCTCCACTTT. It yields the protein CASSYSRPELNSPLHF.

This clonotype was observed a handful of times. The chain has TRBV20-1 and TRBJ2-3; D unresolved. Germline V gives CDR1 DFQATT, CDR2 SNEGSKA (reference sequence). The CDR3 extends over 14 amino acids. The V end lost 6 bases, the J end lost 2 bases, and 15 bases lay between the germline ends. CDR3 DNA sequence: TGCAGTGCCCCCCTCCCAGTCTACACAGATACGCAGTATTTT. This translates into CSAPLPVYTDTQYF.

The genes are TRBV19 and TRBJ1-1; D is uncertain. CDR3 length equals 13 residues. CDR1 and CDR2 from the germline V gene are LNHDA and SQIVND (reference sequence). Trimming removed 5 bases at V and 0 bases at J, with 7 bases between. The CDR3 spells CASSSNMNTEAFF. CDR3 DNA sequence: TGTGCCAGTAGTTCAAACATGAACACTGAAGCTTTCTTT. The whole variable domain, remainder taken from reference TRBV19 and TRBJ1-1, is DGGITQSPKYLFRKEGQNVTLSCEQNLNHDAMYWYRQDPGQGLRLIYYSQIVNDFQKGDIAEGYSVSREKKESFPLTVTSAQKNPTAFYLCASSSNMNTEAFFGQGTRLTVV.

The V gene is TRBV19, the J gene TRBJ2-6; 7 bases are a match to TRBD1. The germline CDR1 and CDR2 sequences are LNHDA and SQIVND (reference sequence). The length of the CDR3 is 17 residues. J lost 0 bases, V lost 5 bases, and 7 bases had no gene match. The CDR3 spells CASSLGQTSSGANVLTF. The CDR3 DNA reads as TGTGCCAGTAGTTTGGGACAGACCAGCTCTGGGGCCAACGTCCTGACTTTC. The full variable domain, rest sourced from reference TRBV19 and TRBJ2-6, is DGGITQSPKYLFRKEGQNVTLSCEQNLNHDAMYWYRQDPGQGLRLIYYSQIVNDFQKGDIAEGYSVSREKKESFPLTVTSAQKNPTAFYLCASSLGQTSSGANVLTFGAGSRLTVL.